The TCR beta chain described here comes from a study of shared clonotypes between healthy human individuals. Whole-study results and caveats: Only a few donors were included, so the genetic and exposure-history diversity represented was limited. Several donors had 5% to 6% of their naive CD4 clonotypes in common. Generation probabilities were higher for clonotypes shared across all four sorted-subset donors than for unshared ones.

Participating donors were healthy, HIV-negative adults free of recent acute infections or vaccinations. CDR3 size: 17 residues. With respect to this clone: Its matching antigen is unknown.

The repertoire was sequenced with immunoSEQ multiplex PCR; TCRdb's copy has only in-frame clones and lacks some. The table lists 730,000 or so clones, approximately 79% of them singletons. The rearrangement uses TRBV7-5 and TRBJ2-1; the table names TRBD2, a call not compared with the DNA. TRBV7-5 represents a pseudogene. The clonotype was recovered from a woman in her thirties in good health. The source material was memory CD4+ T cells sorted from blood. Subset here: CD45RA-negative fraction. The CDR3, as DNA: TGTGTCACACCCCGAGGGCTAGCGCTGAGCTCCTACAATGAGCAGTTCTTC. The encoded protein is CVTPRGLALSSYNEQFF.